The source of this T cell receptor beta chain is a study of T-cell memory formation after mild COVID-19 (dated by TCRdb to the early 2020s). Looking at the study overall: TCR sequence clusters from the two donors were largely donor specific. In a couple of donors, T-cell clones that expanded and contracted after mild COVID-19 were followed by sequencing TCRalpha and TCRbeta repertoires longitudinally. Two young, previously healthy adult volunteers made up the cohort, one male and one female.

The run used an Illumina NovaSeq 6000. Using 5'RACE with constant-segment primers, TCRalpha and TCRbeta cDNA libraries were constructed, with sample barcodes and unique molecular identifiers added in the process. Trizol reagent was used to extract RNA from every sample. Libraries were amplified in two PCR steps, with a second sample barcode and Illumina TruSeq adapters added in the second step. Sequencing of the libraries was done on an Illumina NovaSeq, producing 2 x 150 bp paired-end reads. As for how the authors treated the data: Demultiplexing of reads and collapsing into UMI-guided consensus sequences were performed with migec v1.2.7. Using mixcr v2.1.11, UMI consensuses were aligned to TRA and TRB V and J templates and then assembled into clonotypes. A clonotype was counted as expanded or contracted only if both edgeR and NoisET called the change significant, with noise models trained on biological replicates. edgeR calls used a false discovery rate-adjusted p below 0.01 and a log2 fold-change threshold of 1. PCA with hierarchical clustering of max-normalized trajectories of the 1000 most abundant clonotypes was used as exploratory dynamics analysis. Separately sequenced CD4+ and CD8+ repertoires were used to assign a CD4 or CD8 phenotype to each responding clone. Using fastp at Q25 and MiXCR, TCRdb reprocessed the public reads and kept productive beta chains. Every entry covers one CDR3 protein and lists the most common genes and DNA from its rows. The V and J calls reflect TCRdb's pipeline rather than the authors' work. This sample has just under 150,000 distinct CDR3 sequences in its table, and about 6.1% of those were observed once. The ten largest clones take up roughly 2.1% of the sample.

The study at large found these results: From day 15 to 85, contracting clones showed balanced CD4/CD8 phenotypes, whereas a second wave of clones that expanded from day 15 to 37 leaned towards CD4+. Some responding clones were detected in pre-infection memory, which suggested that pre-existing cross-reactive memory T cells had joined the SARS-CoV-2 response. SARS-CoV-2 specificity of the second-wave clones peaking on day 37 was not confirmed. Only two mild cases were covered in the study, and larger cohorts including severe cases with pre-infection samples were considered necessary. Contracting CD4+ clones turned up mainly in the CM and EM memory subsets, whereas EMRA was where CD8+ clones were enriched.

In its sample, this clonotype was seen a few times. No cognate antigen has been identified for it. Base-call qualities are not available, and no considerably larger clone is one nucleotide away. The CDR1 and CDR2 encoded by the germline V gene (reference sequence) are MNHEY and SMNVEV. From its cysteine to its phenylalanine, the CDR3 spans 14 amino acids. Of all the DNA, just the CDR3 is kept, 42 bases in frame from base 1. Germline trimming: 8 bases from V, 5 bases from J; junction bases outside gene matches: 10. Ficoll-Paque density gradient centrifugation was used to isolate PBMCs. Sequenced input: PBMCs or a T cell subset sorted from them (not recorded which). Recombination connected TRBV27 to TRBJ2-5, and TRBD2 matches 8 of the central bases. This sequence originates from an adult woman who had mild COVID-19 (a few samples of this study predate the infection). The sample titles of this study are shuffled in the database, so cell type and time point are left out; the donor was told from shared clones. The nucleotide sequence reads as follows: TGTGCCAGCGCTCATCCGGGACTAGGGGAGACCCAGTACTTC. Its translation reads: CASAHPGLGETQYF.